The next 21 T cell receptor beta chains were all read from a single sample in a study of early T cells in non-severe SARS-CoV-2 infection (TCRdb year 2021). The library came from 5' RACE. The instrument given in TCRdb is NextSeq 500. The raw public reads went through TCRdb reprocessing: fastp at Q25, MiXCR clone calling, in-frame beta chains kept. Rows are unified per CDR3 protein, each entry keeping the most common DNA and genes. This sample comprises over 35,000 distinct CDR3 sequences, under 7.5% of them detected only once. The ten largest clones take up less than 25% of the sample. The sample in question was whole blood, obtained at baseline. Receptor source: an adult who was a healthcare worker with PCR-confirmed SARS-CoV-2 infection or an uninfected control (not recorded which).

This clonotype has only a few counts. This sequence joins TRBV7-9 and TRBJ2-5, with D possibly being TRBD1 (5 bases). The CDR3 runs to 19 residues. Deletions cut 7 bases from V and 0 bases from J, with 27 bases between. Germline CDR1 and CDR2: SEHNR and FQNEAQ (reference sequence). In nucleotides, the CDR3 is TGTGCCAGCACTAAAACGGCACCCGGAAGGGGCAAGTACCAAGAGACCCAGTACTTC. This translates into CASTKTAPGRGKYQETQYF.

The V call is TRBV6-5, the J call TRBJ2-2; TRBD2 might be the D (5 bases). Germline V gene sequence: CDR1 MNHEY, CDR2 SVGAGI. CDR3 length: 15 residues. The V gene lost 5 bases and the J gene lost 2 bases, with 12 bases spanning the gap. The DNA for the CDR3 is TGTGCCAGCAGTCTAATGGGAGTCAACACCGGGGAGCTGTTTTTT. It translates to CASSLMGVNTGELFF.

This clonotype was counted a few times. The gene calls are TRBV11-2 and TRBJ2-3, with 15 bases that match TRBD2. This CDR3 comprises 18 residues. V gave up 3 bases and J gave up 3 bases; unmatched junction bases: 7. Germline V gene lookup returns CDR1 SGHAT and CDR2 FQNNGV. CDR3 in amino acids: CASSFQGLAGGGTDTQYF. DNA for the CDR3: TGTGCCAGCAGCTTTCAAGGACTAGCGGGAGGGGGAACAGATACGCAGTATTTT.

This clonotype was picked up a small number of times. The V gene is TRBV7-2, the J gene TRBJ2-3; D not certain. This CDR3 has 15 amino acids. Trimming stripped 5 bases from V and 1 base from J, with 13 bases between. CDR1 and CDR2 from the germline V gene are SGHTA and FQGNSA. The CDR3, as DNA: TGTGCCAGCAGCCTTAGCCCCGTTCGCACAGATACGCAGTATTTT. It translates to CASSLSPVRTDTQYF.

This clonotype was observed a handful of times. The rearrangement uses TRBV29-1 and TRBJ2-3; D perhaps matches TRBD2 (5 bases). The germline V and J ends were trimmed by 5 bases and 0 bases, with 12 bases remaining between them. The CDR3 is 14 residues long. Germline-derived CDR1 and CDR2 are SQVTM and ANQGSEA. For the CDR3, the DNA is TGCAGCGTTCGGAGGTTGGGGAGCACAGATACGCAGTATTTT. Residues: CSVRRLGSTDTQYF.

At least ten counts were recorded for this clonotype. J is TRBJ2-7 and V is TRBV6-1; D unclear. The V gene's germline CDR1 is MNHNS and CDR2 SASEGT. V gave up 1 base and J gave up 0 bases, with 10 bases separating them. The CDR3 contains 15 residues. DNA for the CDR3: TGTGCCAGCAGTGAAGAGAAGTACAGCTCCTACGAGCAGTACTTC. It is translated as CASSEEKYSSYEQYF.

In its sample, this clonotype was seen many times. The chain uses TRBV29-1 and TRBJ2-5; D may be TRBD1 or TRBD2 (5 bases each). The CDR3 covers 13 residues. Germline V CDR1 and CDR2: SQVTM, ANQGSEA. V lost 3 bases and J lost 5, with 13 bases in between. In nucleotides, the CDR3 is TGCAGCGTTGACAAGCAGGGCGGGGAGACCCAGTACTTC. This translates into CSVDKQGGETQYF.

This clonotype was detected ten times or more. The chain employs TRBV20-1 and TRBJ1-2; tentative D call: TRBD1 (5 bases). The CDR3 extends over 15 amino acids. From germline, CDR1 is DFQATT and CDR2 SNEGSKA (reference sequence). V lost 6 bases and J lost 0, with 17 bases in between. Written as DNA, the CDR3 is TGCAGTGCGATCCGACCGGGGGGTACTAACTATGGCTACACCTTC. This gives the protein CSAIRPGGTNYGYTF.

This clonotype was seen a handful of times. V and J are TRBV14 and TRBJ2-2; D may be TRBD2 (6 bases). The CDR3 runs 15 residues. Germline V CDR1 and CDR2: SGHDN, FVKESK. V was cut by 3 bases and J by 8 bases, with 16 bases left in between. The chain's CDR3 is CASSQTIAGRGELFF. The CDR3 region has the DNA TGTGCCAGCAGCCAGACCATCGCGGGGCGAGGGGAGCTGTTTTTT.

The J gene is TRBJ2-5, the V gene TRBV5-1; 9 bases line up with TRBD2. The CDR3 totals 14 residues. CDR1 is SGHRS and CDR2 is YFSETQ in the germline V gene. V lost 0 bases to trimming and J lost 7 bases; unmatched junction nucleotides: 4. This CDR3 reads CASSLVASGATQYF. The CDR3 bases are TGCGCCAGCAGCTTGGTGGCTAGCGGGGCGACCCAGTACTTC.

This clonotype was observed many times. The chain couples TRBV20-1 to TRBJ2-7; TRBD1 agrees at 7 bases. This CDR3 region has 14 residues. V lost 0 bases, J lost 2 bases, and 4 bases stayed unmatched. Germline V gene lookup returns CDR1 DFQATT and CDR2 SNEGSKA (reference sequence). Written as DNA, the CDR3 is TGCAGTGCTAGAGATCCTGACAGGGCCTACGAGCAGTACTTC. It translates to CSARDPDRAYEQYF.

CDR3 nucleotides: TGCAGCCTACGGGACGGGTCGGAAAAACTGTTTTTT. Its protein is CSLRDGSEKLFF. The V gene is TRBV29-1, the J gene TRBJ1-4, with TRBD1 as a possible D gene (5 bases). The CDR3 covers 12 residues. V dropped 8 bases and J dropped 8 bases, with 15 bases sitting between them. Germline CDR1 reads SQVTM; CDR2 reads ANQGSEA.

CDR3: CSASRRATDTEAFF. The CDR3 DNA reads TGCAGTGCTAGTAGGAGGGCCACCGACACTGAAGCTTTCTTT. The V call is TRBV20-1, the J call TRBJ1-1, with D unresolved. Trimming stripped 3 bases from V and 3 bases from J, with 14 bases between. CDR1 DFQATT and CDR2 SNEGSKA come from the germline V gene (reference sequence). This CDR3 has 14 amino acids.

This clonotype came up a few times. The chain is built from TRBV4-3 and TRBJ1-5, with D uncertain. Germline V gives CDR1 LGHNA, CDR2 YSLEER. The ends were cut back, 3 bases at V and 4 bases at J, with 16 bases in the middle. This CDR3 is 16 amino acids long. Here the CDR3 reads CASSQRVGRSNQPQHF. CDR3 nucleotides: TGCGCCAGCAGCCAGCGTGTGGGGAGGAGTAATCAGCCCCAGCATTTT.

This clonotype has only a few counts. V usage is TRBV6-5 and J usage is TRBJ2-7, with 8 bases aligning to TRBD1. The CDR3 contains 13 residues. Germline CDR1 reads MNHEY; CDR2 reads SVGAGI. The ends lost 4 bases at V and 6 bases at J; junction bases unmatched: 5. The CDR3 spells CASSFGGTGEQYF. CDR3 sequence (DNA): TGTGCCAGCAGTTTCGGAGGGACAGGCGAGCAGTACTTC.

Many counts were recorded for this clonotype. The gene calls are TRBV4-3 and TRBJ2-7; a weak D match, TRBD2 (6 bases). Germline lookup yields CDR1 LGHNA and CDR2 YSLEER. V was pared by 0 bases and J by 0 bases, with 9 bases between. The CDR3 totals 15 residues. CDR3 region: CASSQEREPSYEQYF. The CDR3 region has the DNA TGCGCCAGCAGCCAAGAACGGGAGCCCTCCTACGAGCAGTACTTC.

This clonotype occurred a few times. This chain connects TRBV5-4 to TRBJ1-3; D remains ambiguous. V was cut by 1 base and J by 1 base, with 9 bases left in between. This CDR3 has 15 amino acids. Looked up from germline, CDR1 is SGHNT and CDR2 is YYREEE (reference sequence). The CDR3 DNA sequence: TGTGCCAGCAGCTTGAGTAGCGGGTCTGGAAACACCATATATTTT. Residues: CASSLSSGSGNTIYF.

This clonotype was observed a handful of times. The chain couples TRBV15 to TRBJ1-2; D is uncertain. The V and J ends lost 0 bases and 4 bases respectively, with 9 bases between them. This CDR3 is built from 14 residues. CDR1 and CDR2 (germline): LNHNV, YYDKDF (reference sequence). The CDR3 is CATSRDLATYGYTF. The CDR3 coding sequence is TGTGCCACCAGCAGAGATCTAGCCACCTATGGCTACACCTTC.

This clonotype was seen many times. One junction end disagrees with the germline gene, perhaps due to a read error. The CDR3 is CASSFKTSGLTYTQYF. Here the CDR3 DNA reads TGTGCCAGCAGTTTTAAAACTAGCGGCCTCACATATACGCAGTATTTT. V and J are TRBV27 and TRBJ2-3; TRBD2 matches at 8 bases. CDR3 size: 16 residues. CDR1 is MNHEY, CDR2 SMNVEV, per germline (reference sequence).

The genes are TRBV9 and TRBJ2-2; perhaps D is TRBD1 or TRBD2 (5 bases each). Trimming removed 0 bases from V and 0 bases from J, with 6 bases in between. CDR1 is SGDLS, CDR2 YYNGEE, per germline. This CDR3 has 15 residues. The CDR3 DNA is TGTGCCAGCAGCGTAGGAGGGGCGAACACCGGGGAGCTGTTTTTT. This translates into CASSVGGANTGELFF.

This clonotype turned up a few times. The rearrangement uses TRBV4-3 and TRBJ2-7; 14 nucleotides line up with TRBD2. Germline CDR1 is LGHNA and CDR2 is YSLEER. V dropped 4 bases and J dropped 1; count of bases not matched to a gene: 9. The length of the CDR3 is 18 residues. The CDR3 coding sequence is TGCGCCAGCAGCCTCCCGGGACTAGCGGGAGCAGGGTCCTACGAGCAGTACTTC. Protein product: CASSLPGLAGAGSYEQYF.